This entry lists 18 T cell receptor beta chains sequenced from one sample in a study of cytomegalovirus exposure and HLA in healthy donors (dated by TCRdb to about 2017). Library preparation employed the immunoSEQ multiplex PCR assay. A mixture of 60 forward primers for TCR Vbeta segments and 13 reverse primers for TCR Jbeta segments was used in the multiplex PCR. In TCRdb, the immuneACCESS table is reduced to in-frame sequences with V and J assigned. These tables do not hold every clone; where another copy was compared, an unresolved V gene accounts for under half, and the others remain unexplained. The sample's clone listing holds more than 60,000 clones. In total, the top ten clones hold less than 20% of the sample. The specimen sequenced was PBMCs. These receptor sequences come from a boy younger than 18 in good health and CMV-seronegative.

The V call is TRBV19, the J call TRBJ1-2; D may be TRBD1 (5 bases). CDR1 LNHDA and CDR2 SQIVND come from the germline V gene (reference sequence). V was clipped by 3 bases and J by 6 bases, with 11 bases between them. The CDR3 totals 13 residues. CDR3 protein: CASSISGLHGYTF. CDR3 bases: TGTGCCAGTAGTATTTCAGGGTTGCATGGCTACACCTTC.

The chain employs TRBV19 and TRBJ1-1, with 7 bases fitting TRBD1. After removal of 6 bases from V and 4 bases from J, the junction contained 2 bases not matched to a gene. This CDR3 is built from 12 residues. Germline V gene lookup returns CDR1 LNHDA and CDR2 SQIVND (reference sequence). CDR3 sequence reads: CASRRQGTEAFF. The CDR3 nucleotides are TGTGCCAGTAGGAGACAGGGCACTGAAGCTTTCTTT.

CDR3 DNA sequence: TGTGCCAGTTACAGGGTGCAGAACACTGAAGCTTTCTTT. Amino acids: CASYRVQNTEAFF. The V and J genes are TRBV18 and TRBJ1-1; weak D call: TRBD1 (6 bases). The germline gives CDR1 KGHSH, CDR2 LQKENI. Trimming took 9 bases from V and 1 from J, leaving 12 bases between them. The CDR3 loop spans 13 amino acids.

The chain has TRBV5-5 and TRBJ1-3; D unresolved. CDR1 SGHKS and CDR2 YYEKEE come from the germline V gene (reference sequence). The CDR3 is made up of 14 amino acids. The V end was cut by 0 bases, the J end by 2 bases, with 6 bases between. The CDR3 bases are TGTGCCAGCAGCTTGGGTCCAGCTGGAAACACCATATATTTT. Translated: CASSLGPAGNTIYF.

The V call is TRBV5-1, the J call TRBJ2-7; no reliable D call. This CDR3 spans 17 amino acids. From germline, CDR1 is SGHRS and CDR2 YFSETQ. Trimming removed 4 bases at V and 2 bases at J, with 22 bases between. CDR3 nucleotide sequence: TGCGCCAGCAGCGAGTATTCGGTAATGTTATTCCCCTACGAGCAGTACTTC. Translating gives CASSEYSVMLFPYEQYF.

The chain combines TRBV30 with TRBJ2-5, with D maybe TRBD1 (5 bases). CDR3 length: 13 amino acids. V shed 4 bases and J shed 5 bases, with 14 bases lying between them. Germline assignment: CDR1 GTSNPN and CDR2 SVGIG (reference sequence). In nucleotides, the CDR3 is TGTGCCTGGACGAAAGGGGCTTTGGAGACCCAGTACTTC. Amino acid sequence: CAWTKGALETQYF.

V usage is TRBV15 and J usage is TRBJ2-1; TRBD2 matches 14 bases. Trimming removed 5 bases from V and 3 bases from J; junction bases left unmatched: 3. CDR1 LNHNV and CDR2 YYDKDF come from the germline V gene (reference sequence). This CDR3 is built from 16 residues. As DNA, the CDR3 is TGTGCCACCAGCGGGGGGACTAGCGGGAGCTACAATGAGCAGTTCTTC. As protein: CATSGGTSGSYNEQFF.

This sequence joins TRBV18 and TRBJ1-4; 8 positions agree with TRBD1. This CDR3 is 13 amino acids long. Germline assignment: CDR1 KGHSH and CDR2 LQKENI. J gave up 7 bases and V 5 bases, and 3 bases lay outside the gene matches. CDR3 in DNA: TGTGCCAGCTCAGAGGACAGGGCTGAAAAACTGTTTTTT. It yields the protein CASSEDRAEKLFF.

This CDR3 is CASSARLSNTEAFF. The CDR3 coding sequence is TGTGCCAGCAGCGCGCGACTATCGAACACTGAAGCTTTCTTT. The chain couples TRBV9 to TRBJ1-1; no clear D. Germline V gives CDR1 SGDLS, CDR2 YYNGEE. Trimming shortened V by 3 bases and J by 1 base, and 10 bases separated the two germline ends. The CDR3 length is 14 residues. Filled out from reference TRBV9 and TRBJ1-1, the complete variable domain reads DSGVTQTPKHLITATGQRVTLRCSPRSGDLSVYWYQQSLDQGLQFLIQYYNGEERAKGNILERFSAQQFPDLHSELNLSSLELGDSALYFCASSARLSNTEAFFGQGTRLTVV.

J is TRBJ2-1 and V is TRBV6-1, with D tentatively TRBD2 (6 bases). The CDR3 has 13 residues. Germline-derived CDR1 and CDR2 are MNHNS and SASEGT. V was pared by 6 bases and J by 9 bases, with 15 bases between. CDR3 loop: CASREGSRGEQFF. CDR3 in DNA: TGTGCCAGCAGGGAGGGTTCTCGGGGTGAGCAGTTCTTC.

As concerns this clone: The same CDR3 is also encoded by other DNA sequences in this sample. The genes are TRBV4-2 and TRBJ2-1, with D unclear. The CDR3 loop spans 13 amino acids. The V and J ends lost 1 base and 8 bases respectively, with 9 bases between them. Germline V gene lookup returns CDR1 LGHNA and CDR2 YNFKEQ. The DNA for the CDR3 is TGTGCCAGCAGCCAAGTGCCCTCGGATGAGCAGTTCTTC. Its translation: CASSQVPSDEQFF.

The chain joins TRBV7-8 to TRBJ1-2; D remains ambiguous. This CDR3 has 13 residues. The germline V and J ends were trimmed by 5 bases and 2 bases, with 9 bases remaining between them. Germline V gene sequence: CDR1 SGHVS, CDR2 FQNEAQ. For the CDR3, the DNA is TGTGCCAGCAGCCGAAGAGGGAACTATGGCTACACCTTC. It is translated as CASSRRGNYGYTF.

The V and J genes are TRBV9 and TRBJ1-1, with 9 nucleotides matching TRBD1. Germline loops: CDR1 SGDLS, CDR2 YYNGEE. J gave up 5 bases and V 2 bases, and 4 bases lay outside the gene matches. The CDR3 sequence is 14 residues long. This CDR3 is CASSVGTGKTEAFF. In nucleotides, the CDR3 is TGTGCCAGCAGCGTTGGGACAGGGAAAACTGAAGCTTTCTTT.

To note about this clone: The junction shows a germline mismatch at one end, possibly a read error. V gene TRBV6-5 combines with J gene TRBJ1-5; D gene uncertain. CDR1 is MNHEY and CDR2 is SVGAGI in the germline V gene. This CDR3 is built from 14 residues. This CDR3 is CVSTPPGSNQPQHF. CDR3 DNA: TGTGTCAGCACTCCCCCCGGTAGCAATCAGCCCCAGCATTTT.

The J gene is TRBJ1-6, the V gene TRBV7-2; D not resolved. Trimming cost V 2 bases and J 8 bases, with 13 bases left between them. The germline V gene encodes CDR1 SGHTA and CDR2 FQGNSA. The CDR3 consists of 15 residues. The CDR3 DNA sequence: TGTGCCAGCAGCTTACTTTTCGGTGTGGATTCACCCCTCCACTTT. Translating gives CASSLLFGVDSPLHF.

This chain connects TRBV5-1 to TRBJ2-7, with a tentative D call TRBD2 (6 bases). V lost 0 bases to trimming and J lost 2 bases, with 12 bases between them. Germline V gives CDR1 SGHRS, CDR2 YFSETQ. The CDR3 runs to 15 residues. The chain's CDR3 is CASSLVADMAYEQYF. The CDR3 nucleotides are TGCGCCAGCAGCTTGGTAGCGGACATGGCCTACGAGCAGTACTTC.

A note on this clone: This specimen includes other DNA sequences encoding the same CDR3. The chain combines TRBV5-4 with TRBJ2-7; 13 bases agree with TRBD2. The germline V gene has CDR1 SGHNT and CDR2 YYREEE (reference sequence). J was trimmed by 3 bases and V by 2 bases; bases with no gene match: 5. This CDR3 region has 16 residues. DNA of the CDR3: TGTGCCAGCAGCTTAGAAGGACTAGCGGGAGTCTACGAGCAGTACTTC. Its protein product is CASSLEGLAGVYEQYF.

The chain combines TRBV6-4 with TRBJ2-2; D remains unclear. Germline V gene lookup returns CDR1 MRHNA and CDR2 SNTAGT. The V end lost 3 bases, the J end lost 1 base, and 6 bases lay between the germline ends. The CDR3 consists of 14 residues. The CDR3 region is CASSEAENTGELFF. The CDR3 region has the DNA TGTGCCAGCAGTGAGGCAGAGAACACCGGGGAGCTGTTTTTT.